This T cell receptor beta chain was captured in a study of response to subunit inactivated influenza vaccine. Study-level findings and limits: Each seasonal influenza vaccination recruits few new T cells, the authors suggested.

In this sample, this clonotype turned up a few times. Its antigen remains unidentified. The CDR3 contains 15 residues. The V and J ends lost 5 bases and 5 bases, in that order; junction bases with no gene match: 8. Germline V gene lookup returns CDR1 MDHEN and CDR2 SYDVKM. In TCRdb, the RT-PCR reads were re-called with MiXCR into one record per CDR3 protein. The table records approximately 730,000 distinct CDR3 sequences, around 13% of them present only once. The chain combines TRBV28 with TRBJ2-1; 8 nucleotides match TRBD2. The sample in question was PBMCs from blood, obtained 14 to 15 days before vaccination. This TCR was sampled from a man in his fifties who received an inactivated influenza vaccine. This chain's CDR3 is CASSIAGRPNNEQFF. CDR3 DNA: TGTGCCAGCAGTATAGCGGGGCGACCTAACAATGAGCAGTTCTTC.